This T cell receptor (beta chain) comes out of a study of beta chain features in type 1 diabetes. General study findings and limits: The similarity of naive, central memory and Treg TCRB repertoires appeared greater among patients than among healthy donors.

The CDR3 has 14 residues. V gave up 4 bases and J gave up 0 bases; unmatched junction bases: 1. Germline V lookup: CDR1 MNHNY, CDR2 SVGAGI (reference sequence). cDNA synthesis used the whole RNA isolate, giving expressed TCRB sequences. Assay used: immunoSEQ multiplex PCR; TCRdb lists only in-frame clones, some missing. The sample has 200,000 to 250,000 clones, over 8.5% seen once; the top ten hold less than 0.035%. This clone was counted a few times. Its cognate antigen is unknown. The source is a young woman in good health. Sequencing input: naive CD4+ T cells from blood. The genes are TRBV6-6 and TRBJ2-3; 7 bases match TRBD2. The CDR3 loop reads CASSFSGSTDTQYF. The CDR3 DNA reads TGTGCCAGCAGTTTTAGCGGGAGCACAGATACGCAGTATTTT.